The clone carrying this T cell receptor beta chain was detected ten times or more. Its antigen remains unidentified. The study extracted blood RNA from unsorted whole blood and also extracted germline DNA. Collected before surgery were 3 to 4.5 milliliters of peripheral blood. These data are taken from a study of tumor-infiltrating lymphocytes in primary liver carcinoma. For the study at large: Primary liver carcinoma in the patients was surgically resected. There were tumors of stage T1-T3 N0M0, each 4.2 to 10 cm across.

General observations from the study: For tumor-adjacent and tumor-blood pairs, overlap was less than that seen for tumor region pairs.

A constant-region primer served to make TCR beta cDNA from around 500 ng total RNA. Amplification in three nested multiplex PCR rounds with slightly modified ARM-PCR gave rise to TCR beta libraries. TRBV1-TRBV30 forward primers paired with a C-beta reverse primer drove the first two PCR rounds, about 9 cycles each. TCRdb independently ran MiXCR on the multiplex PCR reads; one entry per CDR3 protein. The sample holds some 190,000 distinct CDR3 sequences, approximately 60% seen once. The ends were cut back, 1 base at V and 5 bases at J, with 9 bases in the middle. The CDR3 consists of 14 residues. Germline-derived CDR1 and CDR2 are SGHAT and FQNNGV.

Sequencing was carried out using peripheral blood. This receptor was obtained from a man aged 35-49 years with primary liver carcinoma and hepatitis B virus infection. The rearrangement uses TRBV11-2 and TRBJ2-1; D not certain. DNA for the CDR3: TGTGCCAGCAGCTTAGGATTAGCAGACAATGAGCAGTTCTTC. As protein: CASSLGLADNEQFF. Drawing the rest from reference TRBV11-2 and TRBJ2-1, the complete variable domain is EAGVAQSPRYKIIEKRQSVAFWCNPISGHATLYWYQQILGQGPKLLIQFQNNGVVDDSQLPKDRFSAERLKGVDSTLKIQPAKLEDSAVYLCASSLGLADNEQFFGPGTRLTVL.